The entry below describes one T cell receptor (beta chain). Sequencing was performed with immunoSEQ multiplex PCR; in TCRdb, only in-frame clones are kept and a portion is missing. The sample records around 100,000 clones, more than 65% being singletons. The data derive from a study of blood T cell repertoires in COVID-19. The overall study: Samples representing acute and convalescent COVID-19 were sourced from the United States, Italy and Spain.

This CDR3 comprises 15 residues. CDR1 is PRHDT, CDR2 FYEKMQ, per germline (reference sequence). Unmatched junction bases numbered 6, after V lost 3 bases and J lost 3 bases. This TCR came from a man in his 70s with active or convalescent COVID-19. Sequencing used peripheral blood. The chain is built from TRBV13 and TRBJ2-7; 9 bases are shared with TRBD1. The CDR3, as DNA: TGTGCCAGCAGCTTGGGGACAGGGTGGGGCTACGAGCAGTACTTC. It codes for CASSLGTGWGYEQYF.